This T cell receptor beta chain was identified during a study of post-analysis software for immune sequencing data (dated by TCRdb to about 2015). Context from the whole study: Relapsing-remitting, secondary progressive and progressive-relapsing multiple sclerosis were recorded as disease courses, and subtype annotation was lacking for some patients. The multiple sclerosis patient repertoires were compared with 10 or so previously published healthy control repertoires from donors aged roughly 6 to 25 years. A subset of samples was prepared in parallel using single-end sample barcoding, then pooled and co-amplified after Illumina adapter ligation.

According to the germline V gene, CDR1 reads KGHSH and CDR2 reads LQKENI. From V the trimming removes 6 bases and from J it removes 7 bases, while the gene matches leave 4 bases of the junction unaccounted for. The CDR3 runs 14 residues from the cysteine to the phenylalanine. Only CDR3 DNA is held: 42 bases, read in frame from base 1. In this sample, this clonotype turned up a few times. Its antigen has not been determined. No base quality information exists; no much larger clone differs at one position. To demonstrate the VDJtools post-analysis software, TCR beta repertoires were profiled from the peripheral blood of about 13 young patients with multiple sclerosis. The multiple sclerosis patients were children and adolescents between roughly 6 and 16 years of age. Findings and caveats that apply to the study as a whole: Patients showed significantly higher frequencies than controls for a few TRBV segments, among them TRBV5-6, TRBV5-1 and TRBV20-1. Strong co-clustering of samples prepared in the same batch was shown by direct clustering with F measure, prompting a batch-effect correction. The multiple sclerosis patient group was slightly younger than the control group. Compared with controls, multiple sclerosis patients had significantly lower normalized Chao1 diversity, a finding suggesting substantial peripheral T-cell clonal expansion.

Receptor libraries were prepared by PCR. TCRdb records Illumina HiSeq 2500 as the sequencer. Unique molecular identifiers were incorporated into TCR beta cDNA libraries to reduce PCR and sequencing biases. Roughly 0.5 million cDNA molecules were obtained per 1 to 10 million input T cells, so each molecule approximated one T cell. The patient libraries were prepared and sequenced with the same protocol used for the earlier healthy control dataset. Within a given batch, samples were prepared together, multiplexed and sequenced on the same HiSeq lane. In the original analysis: Raw barcoded reads were processed with MIGEC, discarding single-read molecular identifier groups before consensus assembly and CDR3 extraction. VDJtools was used for post-analysis of the clonotype tables, and diversity was normalized by down-sampling every dataset to the size of the smallest sample. Repertoire overlap clustering matched CDR3 amino acid but not nucleotide sequences to correct batch-related cross-sample contamination. In TCRdb, the public reads were trimmed at Q25 with fastp and aligned with MiXCR, with productive beta chains retained. Rows with a matching CDR3 protein are joined into one entry that keeps the most common DNA and genes. The V and J calls, along with clone size, are taken from TCRdb and not from the paper's own processing. Recorded for this sample are about 200,000 distinct CDR3 sequences; 29% of them occurred a single time. Roughly 3.4% of the sample lies in the top ten.

This receptor chain uses TRBV18 and TRBJ1-6; a stretch of 9 junction bases matches TRBD1. The TCR was taken from a girl aged 2-17 years with multiple sclerosis. Sequencing was carried out using blood. DNA sequence: TGTGCCAGCTCGTCGGACAGGGGAAATTCACCCCTCCACTTT. This translates into CASSSDRGNSPLHF.